The 27 T cell receptor beta chains reported below all come from one sample, sequenced in a study of T cell repertoires in ileal Crohn's disease. Here immunoSEQ multiplex PCR was the method, and the copy in TCRdb shows in-frame clones only, minus some. The sample comprises approximately 11,000 clones, roughly 79% of which are singletons, and less than 5.5% rests with the top ten. Input material: ileal tissue. All receptors come from an adult with Crohn's disease.

The V gene is TRBV11-3, the J gene TRBJ2-1; 7 bases are a match to TRBD1. From germline, CDR1 is SGHNT and CDR2 YENEEA. Losses at the gene ends were 5 bases for V and 6 bases for J; bases not matched to a gene: 10. The CDR3 length is 15 residues. In DNA, the CDR3 is TGTGCCAGCAGCCCTAGGACGGCAGGGGGCAATGAGCAGTTCTTC. Protein sequence: CASSPRTAGGNEQFF.

This clone appeared once. The gene calls are TRBV5-6 and TRBJ2-7; 7 nucleotides line up with TRBD1. The CDR3 is 13 residues long. J was trimmed by 2 bases and V by 4 bases; bases with no gene match: 3. Per germline, CDR1 SGHDT and CDR2 YYEEEE. The CDR3 spells CASSRDRAYEQYF. The CDR3 DNA reads as TGTGCCAGCAGCCGGGACAGAGCCTACGAGCAGTACTTC.

This chain connects TRBV18 to TRBJ2-1, with TRBD2 matching 15 bases. The junction had 6 bases not matched to a gene; V was cut back by 2 bases and J by 4 bases. Germline loops: CDR1 KGHSH, CDR2 LQKENI. The CDR3 totals 18 residues. The DNA of the CDR3 is TGTGCCAGCTCACCAATGGTGGGACTAGCGGGAGGATACAATGAGCAGTTCTTC. This encodes CASSPMVGLAGGYNEQFF.

V gene TRBV5-1 combines with J gene TRBJ2-2; D may be TRBD1 (5 bases). CDR3 length: 15 amino acids. V lost 4 bases to trimming and J lost 0 bases, with 10 bases between them. CDR1 is SGHRS and CDR2 is YFSETQ in the germline V gene. In DNA form, the CDR3 reads TGCGCCAGCAGCCTCTGGGGCCCGAACACCGGGGAGCTGTTTTTT. Translating gives CASSLWGPNTGELFF.

The rearrangement links TRBV2 to TRBJ1-2, with D tentatively TRBD1 (5 bases). The germline gives CDR1 SNHLY, CDR2 FYNNEI. The ends were cut back, 6 bases at V and 4 bases at J, with 15 bases in the middle. This CDR3 has 14 residues. The CDR3 here is CASREPGVTYGYTF. In DNA, the CDR3 is TGTGCCAGCAGAGAGCCGGGGGTTACCTATGGCTACACCTTC.

The chain recombines TRBV7-8 with TRBJ2-5; 8 bases agree with TRBD2. The length of the CDR3 is 15 residues. The V gene end was trimmed by 5 bases and the J gene end by 4 bases; junction bases not matched to a gene: 9. Germline CDR1 reads SGHVS; CDR2 reads FQNEAQ. CDR3 nucleotides: TGTGCCAGCAGCCCGAATCGGGCGGGGGGAGAGACCCAGTACTTC. It is translated as CASSPNRAGGETQYF.

The chain links TRBV10-3 to TRBJ1-1; TRBD1 matches at 9 bases. This CDR3 has 15 residues. With V trimmed by 4 bases and J by 4 bases, 7 bases remained unmatched. In germline, CDR1 is ENHRY, CDR2 SYGVKD. The CDR3 spells CAISAPGQGTTEAFF. CDR3 bases: TGTGCCATCAGTGCTCCGGGACAGGGAACCACTGAAGCTTTCTTT.

This clone was observed a few times. This rearrangement joins TRBV6-8 to TRBJ1-2; TRBD1 is a possible D gene (5 bases). The CDR3 runs 10 residues. The V gene lost 9 bases and the J gene lost 12 bases, with 14 bases spanning the gap. Germline V gene lookup returns CDR1 MNHGY and CDR2 SAAAGT. The CDR3 coding sequence is TGTGCCAGTACACAGGATTCTCACACCTTC. Protein product: CASTQDSHTF.

The V call is TRBV2, the J call TRBJ2-7; D is uncertain. V lost 0 bases to trimming and J lost 9 bases, with 21 bases between them. The CDR3 loop spans 16 amino acids. From germline, CDR1 is SNHLY and CDR2 FYNNEI. The CDR3 here is CASSEAYEGSRQLQYF. The CDR3 DNA reads TGTGCCAGCAGTGAAGCTTATGAAGGTTCCCGACAATTGCAGTACTTC.

This sequence joins TRBV28 and TRBJ2-1; D perhaps matches TRBD2 (5 bases). The V gene's germline CDR1 is MDHEN and CDR2 SYDVKM. This CDR3 spans 15 amino acids. Trimming stripped 6 bases from V and 1 base from J, with 13 bases between. The CDR3 DNA follows: TGTGCCAGCAGGGACTCCAGATCTTCCTACAATGAGCAGTTCTTC. As protein: CASRDSRSSYNEQFF.

This rearrangement joins TRBV11-2 to TRBJ2-3; D perhaps matches TRBD1 (7 bases). Trimming removed 0 bases at V and 8 bases at J, with 18 bases between. Germline CDR1 reads SGHAT; CDR2 reads FQNNGV. This CDR3 is 16 amino acids long. CDR3 coding DNA: TGTGCCAGCAGCTTAGATGTGAGGCAGGGGGGAGTTACGCAGTATTTT. Translating it yields CASSLDVRQGGVTQYF.

The chain employs TRBV10-2 and TRBJ2-7; 10 nucleotides agree with TRBD2. The V gene end was trimmed by 6 bases and the J gene end by 1 base; junction bases not matched to a gene: 6. From germline, CDR1 is WSHSY and CDR2 SAAADI. CDR3 length: 15 amino acids. CDR3 sequence: CASRPGLAISYEQYF. For the CDR3, the DNA is TGCGCCAGCAGGCCGGGACTAGCGATATCCTACGAGCAGTACTTC.

This chain links TRBV28 with TRBJ2-2; the match to TRBD2 covers 10 bases. Trimming removed 7 bases from V and 2 bases from J; junction bases left unmatched: 4. The CDR3 covers 15 residues. Germline V gene sequence: CDR1 MDHEN, CDR2 SYDVKM. CDR3 in DNA: TGTGCCAGCACCCGACTAGCGGGCAACACCGGGGAGCTGTTTTTT. The encoded protein is CASTRLAGNTGELFF. Complete variable domain (other parts from reference TRBV28 and TRBJ2-2): DVKVTQSSRYLVKRTGEKVFLECVQDMDHENMFWYRQDPGLGLRLIYFSYDVKMKEKGDIPEGYSVSREKKERFSLILESASTNQTSMYLCASTRLAGNTGELFFGEGSRLTVL.

The table lists this clone with a few counts. V and J are TRBV2 and TRBJ2-1, with D perhaps matching TRBD1 (5 bases). The V and J ends lost 3 bases and 2 bases respectively, with 11 bases between them. The CDR3 has 15 amino acids. In germline, CDR1 is SNHLY, CDR2 FYNNEI. For the CDR3, the DNA is TGTGCCAGCAGTGAGGGGCAGGGTACCTACAATGAGCAGTTCTTC. It codes for CASSEGQGTYNEQFF.

V gene TRBV11-3 combines with J gene TRBJ2-7; 7 nucleotides match TRBD1. V lost 2 bases, J lost 7 bases, and 2 bases stayed unmatched. The CDR3 is made up of 12 amino acids. Germline CDR1 SGHNT, CDR2 YENEEA. The CDR3 nucleotides read TGTGCCAGCAGCTTACTGGGACAGGAGCAGTACTTC. Protein sequence: CASSLLGQEQYF.

This clone was recorded once. V gene TRBV6-1 combines with J gene TRBJ2-6; the match to TRBD1 covers 7 bases. This CDR3 is built from 17 residues. V lost 3 bases to trimming and J lost 0 bases; unmatched junction nucleotides: 5. CDR1 and CDR2 from the germline V gene are MNHNS and SASEGT. For the CDR3, the DNA is TGTGCCAGCAGTGAGGACAGGAAACACTCTGGGGCCAACGTCCTGACTTTC. Translation gives CASSEDRKHSGANVLTF.

This chain uses TRBV28 with TRBJ2-7, with D possibly matching TRBD1 (6 bases). With 4 bases removed from V and 4 bases from J, the gap between germline ends came to 14 bases. Germline V gene data show CDR1 as MDHEN and CDR2 as SYDVKM. CDR3 length: 14 amino acids. The CDR3 protein is CASSSGAPAYEQYF. The CDR3 nucleotides read TGTGCCAGCAGTTCAGGGGCCCCTGCGTACGAGCAGTACTTC.

This chain links TRBV5-5 with TRBJ2-5; 9 bases agree with TRBD2. The CDR3 loop spans 17 amino acids. The germline gives CDR1 SGHKS, CDR2 YYEKEE (reference sequence). Trimming took 0 bases from V and 4 from J; bases not matched to a gene: 10. The CDR3 nucleotides read TGTGCCAGCAGCTTGGAGGGTGCGGGGGGGGCCGGAGAGACCCAGTACTTC. Residues: CASSLEGAGGAGETQYF.

The chain joins TRBV30 to TRBJ1-2, with a tentative D call TRBD1 (5 bases). Germline-derived CDR1 and CDR2 are GTSNPN and SVGIG (reference sequence). Between the trimmed V and J ends, which lost 2 bases and 6 bases, there was a span of 16 bases. The CDR3 runs 14 residues. The CDR3 loop is CAWSPGLGRHGYTF. CDR3 in DNA: TGTGCCTGGAGTCCGGGACTGGGCCGGCATGGCTACACCTTC.

The sample holds a few counts of this clone. V usage is TRBV7-2 and J usage is TRBJ1-1; D gene uncertain. CDR1 and CDR2 (germline): SGHTA, FQGNSA. Trimming stripped 3 bases from V and 1 base from J, with 9 bases between. The CDR3 contains 14 residues. CDR3 loop: CASSFWRANTEAFF. For the CDR3, the DNA is TGTGCCAGCAGCTTCTGGAGGGCGAACACTGAAGCTTTCTTT.

This clone was picked up a small number of times. V is TRBV11-3 and J is TRBJ2-5; TRBD1 matches at 9 bases. The trim removed 5 bases at V and 4 bases at J, leaving 5 bases unmatched. Germline V lookup: CDR1 SGHNT, CDR2 YENEEA. The CDR3 extends over 14 amino acids. CDR3 region: CASSNRGPGETQYF. The CDR3 coding sequence is TGTGCCAGCAGCAACAGGGGGCCAGGAGAGACCCAGTACTTC.

The chain has TRBV27 and TRBJ2-2; D might be TRBD1 (6 bases). The V and J ends lost 3 bases and 3 bases respectively, with 8 bases between them. The germline gives CDR1 MNHEY, CDR2 SMNVEV (reference sequence). CDR3 length: 14 amino acids. As DNA, the CDR3 is TGTGCCAGCAGTTTCCGACAGGACACCGGGGAGCTGTTTTTT. Amino acid sequence: CASSFRQDTGELFF.

The chain links TRBV18 to TRBJ1-5; D is perhaps TRBD1 (5 bases). The CDR3 sequence is 17 residues long. Per the germline V gene, CDR1 is KGHSH and CDR2 is LQKENI. V shed 4 bases and J shed 6 bases, with 22 bases lying between them. CDR3 region: CASSHSRDLNRGQPQHF. The CDR3 DNA is TGTGCCAGCTCACATTCCCGGGACTTAAACAGAGGTCAGCCCCAGCATTTT.

This clone was observed a handful of times. The J gene is TRBJ2-7, the V gene TRBV2; tentatively, D is TRBD2 (6 bases). Germline V gene data show CDR1 as SNHLY and CDR2 as FYNNEI. This CDR3 is 11 amino acids long. V dropped 4 bases and J dropped 7 bases, with 8 bases sitting between them. The CDR3, as DNA: TGTGCCAGCAGTGGGGGGAGGGAGCAGTACTTC. It specifies CASSGGREQYF.

V gene TRBV19 combines with J gene TRBJ1-1; no reliable D call. CDR3 length: 15 amino acids. Trimming cost V 0 bases and J 1 base, with 9 bases left between them. CDR1 is LNHDA, CDR2 SQIVND, per germline (reference sequence). The CDR3 here is CASSIDRRANTEAFF. Written as DNA, the CDR3 is TGTGCCAGTAGTATAGATCGGAGGGCGAACACTGAAGCTTTCTTT. Using reference TRBV19 and TRBJ1-1 for the parts outside the CDR3, the full variable domain is DGGITQSPKYLFRKEGQNVTLSCEQNLNHDAMYWYRQDPGQGLRLIYYSQIVNDFQKGDIAEGYSVSREKKESFPLTVTSAQKNPTAFYLCASSIDRRANTEAFFGQGTRLTVV.

The chain is built from TRBV5-1 and TRBJ2-7; TRBD2 agrees at 13 bases. The CDR3 sequence is 17 residues long. Germline lookup yields CDR1 SGHRS and CDR2 YFSETQ. The J segment lost 0 bases and the V segment lost 4 bases, leaving 7 bases of the junction unmatched. DNA for the CDR3: TGCGCCAGCAGCCTGGGACTAGCGGGGCCGGTCTCCTACGAGCAGTACTTC. Protein sequence: CASSLGLAGPVSYEQYF.

The chain links TRBV18 to TRBJ2-7, with a possible D match to TRBD1 (6 bases). The CDR3 has 16 amino acids. Per the germline V gene, CDR1 is KGHSH and CDR2 is LQKENI. V was clipped by 6 bases and J by 0 bases, with 18 bases between them. The CDR3 region has the DNA TGTGCCAGCTCCCCCCAGGGGAACTGGGGCTCCTACGAGCAGTACTTC. Translating gives CASSPQGNWGSYEQYF.